This T cell receptor (beta chain) was recovered during a study of T-cell memory formation after mild COVID-19. Study summary: Clusters of TCRs were largely donor specific. Study-wide results and limits: Second-wave clones peaking on day 37 lacked confirmed SARS-CoV-2 specificity. Some SARS-CoV-2-responding clones were already detected in memory before infection.

5'RACE primed at constant segments yielded TCR alpha and TCR beta cDNA libraries bearing sample barcodes and UMIs. TCRdb processed the 5' RACE reads anew with MiXCR; each CDR3 protein has one entry. The sample holds about 240,000 distinct CDR3 sequences; around 10% are singletons and the top ten take around 20%. Germline CDR1 reads DFQATT; CDR2 reads SNEGSKA (reference sequence). The CDR3 is 15 amino acids. The V end lost 3 bases, the J end lost 6 bases, and 18 bases lay between the germline ends. A remark on this clonotype: Antigen: not known.

This clonotype was obtained from a man in his late teens or twenties who had mild COVID-19 (a few samples of this study predate the infection). Cell type and time point are not known. The chain uses TRBV20-1 and TRBJ1-5, with D maybe TRBD1 (6 bases). Sample: PBMCs or a T cell subset sorted from them (not recorded which). The CDR3: CSARVGQPWGQPQHF. The CDR3 region has the DNA TGCAGTGCTAGGGTTGGACAGCCCTGGGGTCAGCCCCAGCATTTT.